This T cell receptor beta chain was sequenced in a study of the immune and genomic landscape of osteosarcoma. At the level of the study: The cohort was enriched for poor-risk osteosarcoma. Most patients, around 77%, had localized disease at diagnosis.

Notes on this clone: What it binds is unknown.

V lost 6 bases and J lost 8; bases outside the gene matches: 12. CDR1 is WSHSY, CDR2 SAAADI, per germline. This CDR3 spans 15 amino acids. Poor-prognosis osteosarcoma patients supplied post-treatment primary, local recurrence and metastasis tumor specimens. Notes on the study in general: Limited clonal expansion was suggested by productive clonality averaging around 0.09, maximum 0.3. Roughly 5 repertoires, each under 100 clonotypes, were dominated by one hyperexpanded clone.

Method: immunoSEQ multiplex PCR; TCRdb's copy keeps in-frame clones and lacks some. The sample shows around 2,200 clones, over 65% of them seen only once. Specimen: osteosarcoma tumor tissue from the lung. The V gene is TRBV10-2, the J gene TRBJ1-4; TRBD1 agrees at 7 bases. This receptor was taken from a human donor with osteosarcoma. In DNA, the CDR3 is TGCGCCAGCAGCCTCGACAGGGAAGGAGAAGAAAAACTGTTTTTT. It yields the protein CASSLDREGEEKLFF.